This T cell receptor beta chain stems from a study of siplizumab effects on memory and regulatory T cells. CDR3 length: 14 amino acids. Trimming took 6 bases from V and 2 from J; bases not matched to a gene: 1. Germline CDR1 and CDR2: MNHNS and SASEGT. Each sample had roughly 10^5 TCR templates assayed. TCRdb's copy holds only in-frame clones and misses some; the assay was immunoSEQ multiplex PCR. This sample yields 100,000 to 110,000 clones, of which about 94% are seen a single time; less than 1.5% belongs to the top ten. V usage is TRBV6-1 and J usage is TRBJ2-7; 13 bases are shared with TRBD2. This receptor was taken from a human donor in good health. The sample was non-Treg CD4+ T cells sorted from blood. CDR3 nucleotides: TGTGCCAGCAGGGGACTAGCGGGGACCTACGAGCAGTACTTC. Protein product: CASRGLAGTYEQYF.